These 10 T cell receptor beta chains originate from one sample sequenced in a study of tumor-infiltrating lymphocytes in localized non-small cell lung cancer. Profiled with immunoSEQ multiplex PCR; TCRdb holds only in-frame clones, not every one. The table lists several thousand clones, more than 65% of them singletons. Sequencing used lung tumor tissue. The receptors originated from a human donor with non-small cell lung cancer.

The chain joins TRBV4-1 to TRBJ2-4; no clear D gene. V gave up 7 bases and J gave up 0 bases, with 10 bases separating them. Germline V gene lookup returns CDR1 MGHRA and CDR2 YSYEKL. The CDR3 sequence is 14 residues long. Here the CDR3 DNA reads TGCGCCAGCACCACAGTGGGAGCCAAAAACATTCAGTACTTC. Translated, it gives CASTTVGAKNIQYF.

The CDR3 coding sequence is TGTGCCAGCAGGTTGACAGGGATTAACTATGGCTACACCTTC. It is translated as CASRLTGINYGYTF. The chain has TRBV6-5 and TRBJ1-2, with 7 bases fitting TRBD1. From germline, CDR1 is MNHEY and CDR2 SVGAGI. The CDR3 runs to 14 residues. Germline trimming cut 6 bases from V and 1 base from J; bases unmatched to any gene: 5.

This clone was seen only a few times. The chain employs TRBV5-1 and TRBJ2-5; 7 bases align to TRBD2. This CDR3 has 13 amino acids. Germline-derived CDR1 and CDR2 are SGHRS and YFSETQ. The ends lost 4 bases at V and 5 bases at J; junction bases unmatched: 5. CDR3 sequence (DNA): TGCGCCAGCAGCCCCCCCGGGGGGGAGACCCAGTACTTC. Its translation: CASSPPGGETQYF.

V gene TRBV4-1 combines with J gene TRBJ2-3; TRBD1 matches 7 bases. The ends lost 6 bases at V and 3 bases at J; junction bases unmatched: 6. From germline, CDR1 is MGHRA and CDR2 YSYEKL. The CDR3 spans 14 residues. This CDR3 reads CASRTTGRTDTQYF. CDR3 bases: TGCGCCAGCAGAACGACAGGGCGGACAGATACGCAGTATTTT.

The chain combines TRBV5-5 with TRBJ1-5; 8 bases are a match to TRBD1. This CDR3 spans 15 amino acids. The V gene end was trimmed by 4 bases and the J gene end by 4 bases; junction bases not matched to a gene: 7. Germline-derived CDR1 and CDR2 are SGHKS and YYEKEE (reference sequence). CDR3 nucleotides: TGTGCCAGCAGCGACGCTAGACAGGGGAATCAGCCCCAGCATTTT. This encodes CASSDARQGNQPQHF. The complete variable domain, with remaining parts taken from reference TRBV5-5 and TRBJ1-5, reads DAGVTQSPTHLIKTRGQQVTLRCSPISGHKSVSWYQQVLGQGPQFIFQYYEKEERGRGNFPDRFSARQFPNYSSELNVNALLLGDSALYLCASSDARQGNQPQHFGDGTRLSIL.

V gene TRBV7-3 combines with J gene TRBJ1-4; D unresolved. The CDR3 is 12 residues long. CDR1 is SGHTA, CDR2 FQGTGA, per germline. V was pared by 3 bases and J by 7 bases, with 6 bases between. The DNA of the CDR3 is TGTGCCAGCAGCTTTGAAGGTGAAAAACTGTTTTTT. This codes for CASSFEGEKLFF.

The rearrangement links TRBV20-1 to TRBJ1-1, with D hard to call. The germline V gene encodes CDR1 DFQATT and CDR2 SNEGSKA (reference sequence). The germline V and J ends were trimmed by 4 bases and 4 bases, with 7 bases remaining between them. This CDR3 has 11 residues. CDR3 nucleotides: TGCAGTGCTATGTACGGCACTGAAGCTTTCTTT. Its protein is CSAMYGTEAFF.

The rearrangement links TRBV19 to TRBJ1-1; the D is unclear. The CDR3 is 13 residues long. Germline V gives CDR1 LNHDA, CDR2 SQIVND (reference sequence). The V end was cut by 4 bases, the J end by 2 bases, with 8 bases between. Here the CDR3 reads CASSTVSNTEAFF. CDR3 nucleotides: TGTGCCAGTAGTACAGTATCCAACACTGAAGCTTTCTTT.

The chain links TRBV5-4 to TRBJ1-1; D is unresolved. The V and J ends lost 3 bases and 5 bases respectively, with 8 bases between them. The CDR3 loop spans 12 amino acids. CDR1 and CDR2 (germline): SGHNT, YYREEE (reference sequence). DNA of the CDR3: TGTGCCAGCAGCTCCACGGTAACTGAAGCTTTCTTT. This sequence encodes CASSSTVTEAFF.

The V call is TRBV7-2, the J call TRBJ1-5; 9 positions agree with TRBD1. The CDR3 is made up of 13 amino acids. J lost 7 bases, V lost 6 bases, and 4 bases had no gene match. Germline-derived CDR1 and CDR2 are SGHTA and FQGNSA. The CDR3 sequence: CASSRDRDQPQHF. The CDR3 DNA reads TGTGCCAGCAGTCGGGACAGGGACCAGCCCCAGCATTTT.